This TCR beta chain originates from a study of T-cell reconstitution after alpha-beta-depleted transplantation in children (TCRdb year 2016). General notes on the study: The study quantitatively tracked T-cell immune reconstitution after TCRalphabeta/CD19-depleted allogeneic hematopoietic cell transplantation in children using TCR repertoire profiling. On the study overall, not on this receptor specifically: The frequencies of hyperexpanded clones fell over the following months, and after one year, T-cell counts and TCRbeta diversity were mostly attributed to newly produced T cells. Apparently early alphabetaT-cell count recovery about two months after transplant reportedly relied on only several hundred rapidly expanded clones derived from non-depleted graft cells. The high TCRbeta diversity at day 60 in some patients was ascribed to recipient T cells and intrathymic progenitors that had survived conditioning.

Library construction relied on PCR. TCRdb records Illumina HiSeq 2500 as the sequencer. TCR libraries were prepared with molecular barcoding, using unique molecular identifiers to normalize TCRbeta repertoire quantification. Starting from the raw public reads, TCRdb applied fastp trimming at Q25, assembled clones with MiXCR and retained in-frame beta chains. A single entry per CDR3 protein holds the most common genes and DNA from its merged rows. The sample table contains 500,000 to 750,000 distinct CDR3 sequences; only one count was recorded for more than 20% of them. 36% of the sample rests with the top ten. The sample's treatment or condition label, in plain terms: allogeneic hematopoietic cell transplantation with graft depleted of TCRalphabeta T cells and CD19 B cells. Transplant recipients were children who received TCRalphabeta/CD19-depleted allogeneic hematopoietic cell grafts. Ends trimmed: V by 4 bases, J by 5 bases; bases unmatched to a gene: 16. Measured from the cysteine to the phenylalanine, the CDR3 is 19 residues long. The retained sequence is limited to the CDR3, 57 bases, with the frame set at the first base. From a lookup of the germline V gene (reference sequence), CDR1 and CDR2 are LNHDA and SQIVND.

In the case of this clonotype: It lacks a known antigen. The input lacks base qualities; no much larger clone sits a single base away.

The rearranged segments are TRBV19 and TRBJ2-3, and 12 bases in between align with TRBD1. Sequencing used PBMCs, obtained before TCRalphabeta/CD19-depleted stem cell transplant. The TCR comes from a boy in the first two years of life with Wiskott-Aldrich syndrome, due to receive a stem cell transplant. The CDR3 sequence is CASSTFLYTGTGGRDTQYF. DNA sequence: TGTGCCAGTAGTACGTTCCTGTATACCGGGACAGGGGGCAGAGATACGCAGTATTTT. Joined to the reference TRBV19 and TRBJ2-3 proteins, this CDR3 gives the full variable domain: DGGITQSPKYLFRKEGQNVTLSCEQNLNHDAMYWYRQDPGQGLRLIYYSQIVNDFQKGDIAEGYSVSREKKESFPLTVTSAQKNPTAFYLCASSTFLYTGTGGRDTQYFGPGTRLTVL.